This TCR beta chain was profiled in a study of cytomegalovirus exposure and HLA in healthy donors. Study summary: An early data release held about 85 million unique TCRs from HLA-typed donors.

Amplification used 60 Vbeta primers and 13 Jbeta primers. Data came from immunoSEQ multiplex PCR; TCRdb stores just in-frame clones and leaves some out. The profile covers about 160,000 clones, with 75% appearing a single time and almost 3% taken by the ten largest. As to this clone: The antigen is unknown.

The CDR3 is 13 amino acids. With 4 bases removed from V and 8 bases from J, the gap between germline ends came to 12 bases. Germline assignment: CDR1 SEHNR and CDR2 FQNEAQ (reference sequence). Study results and limitations: The study labeled 150 or so TCR beta chains cytomegalovirus-associated.

The specimen sequenced was PBMCs. The chain combines TRBV7-9 with TRBJ2-4; TRBD1 is a possible D gene (6 bases). The sequence was collected from a woman between 45 and 65 years old in good health and CMV-seropositive. CDR3 in amino acids: CASSSQPGDIQYF. CDR3 coding DNA: TGTGCCAGCAGCTCCCAGCCAGGGGACATTCAGTACTTC. The complete variable domain, with remaining parts taken from reference TRBV7-9 and TRBJ2-4, reads DTGVSQNPRHKITKRGQNVTFRCDPISEHNRLYWYRQTLGQGPEFLTYFQNEAQLEKSRLLSDRFSAERPKGSFSTLEIQRTEQGDSAMYLCASSSQPGDIQYFGAGTRLSVL.